This is a list of T cell receptor beta chains from one sample in a study of shared clonotypes between healthy human individuals. The assay was immunoSEQ multiplex PCR, and TCRdb's table has in-frame clones only and misses some. Of around 510,000 clones listed, roughly 95% are singletons. The sequenced sample consisted of naive CD4+ T cells sorted from blood. These receptors originate from a woman aged 30 to 39 in good health. Both conserved end residues are part of each CDR3. Fields, in order: V gene, D gene, J gene, clone size, CDR3 protein, CDR3 DNA. A D gene is named only where the DNA matches it firmly. Clone size appears in some rows only: once, few, many, or a class for an expanded clone.

TRBV4-1	TRBD2	TRBJ2-1	.	CASSRLGLVYNEQFF	TGCGCCAGCAGCCGCCTCGGACTAGTCTACAATGAGCAGTTCTTC
TRBV27	.	TRBJ1-6	.	CASGFYNSPLHF	TGTGCCTCCGGCTTCTATAATTCACCCCTCCACTTT
TRBV28	.	TRBJ2-7	.	CASAAILSGDEQYF	TGTGCCAGCGCCGCCATCCTTTCTGGGGATGAGCAGTACTTC
TRBV29-1	.	TRBJ2-5	.	CSVAEAGETQYF	TGCAGCGTTGCAGAGGCGGGGGAGACCCAGTACTTC
TRBV28	TRBD2	TRBJ2-3	.	CASSYTSGRAPQNTQYF	TGTGCCAGCAGTTACACAAGCGGGAGGGCCCCACAGAATACGCAGTATTTT
TRBV11-2	.	TRBJ2-2	.	CASSLWGGENTGELFF	TGTGCCAGCAGCTTATGGGGTGGCGAGAACACCGGGGAGCTGTTTTTT
TRBV28	.	TRBJ1-1	.	CASSSGRQLNTEAFF	TGTGCCAGCAGCTCGGGTAGGCAGTTGAACACTGAAGCTTTCTTT
TRBV27	.	TRBJ2-7	.	CASSPYGGWDYEQYF	TGTGCCAGCAGTCCCTACGGCGGGTGGGACTACGAGCAGTACTTC
TRBV10-3	.	TRBJ2-2	.	CAITPLGTGELFF	TGTGCCATTACTCCTCTGGGCACCGGGGAGCTGTTTTTT
TRBV7-7	TRBD1	TRBJ2-1	.	CASSSQGQGMDEQFF	TGTGCCAGCAGCTCCCAGGGACAGGGGATGGATGAGCAGTTCTTC
TRBV28	TRBD1	TRBJ2-7	.	CASSLGQISYEQYF	TGTGCCAGCAGTTTGGGACAGATATCCTACGAGCAGTACTTC
TRBV29-1	TRBD1	TRBJ1-2	.	CSVERQGVYGYTF	TGCAGCGTTGAGAGACAGGGGGTCTATGGCTACACCTTC
TRBV2	.	TRBJ2-3	.	CASSARTHRTDTQYF	TGTGCCAGCAGTGCCCGGACACACCGCACAGATACGCAGTATTTT
TRBV7-7	.	TRBJ2-7	.	CASSLDGYSYEQYF	TGTGCCAGCAGCTTAGACGGATACTCCTACGAGCAGTACTTC
TRBV28	TRBD1	TRBJ2-3	.	CASRADRADTQYF	TGTGCCAGCAGGGCGGACAGGGCAGATACGCAGTATTTT
TRBV29-1	.	TRBJ2-6	.	CSAGDGYSGANVLTF	TGCAGCGCGGGGGATGGATACTCTGGGGCCAACGTCCTGACTTTC
TRBV19	.	TRBJ1-4	.	CASRSGGNEKLFF	TGTGCCAGTAGGTCCGGGGGCAATGAAAAACTGTTTTTT
TRBV14	.	TRBJ1-1	.	CASSPIEQGRAFF	TGTGCCAGCAGCCCAATCGAACAGGGAAGGGCTTTCTTT
TRBV4-2	.	TRBJ2-1	.	CASSQGRNNEQFF	TGTGCCAGCAGCCAGGGGAGGAACAATGAGCAGTTCTTC
TRBV5-1	.	TRBJ2-7	.	CASSLEGPFSYEQYF	TGCGCCAGCAGCTTGGAGGGTCCATTTTCCTACGAGCAGTACTTC
TRBV5-1	.	TRBJ2-5	.	CASSLGGSGETQYF	TGCGCCAGCAGCTTGGGAGGGTCGGGAGAGACCCAGTACTTC
TRBV7-6	.	TRBJ2-7	.	CASSPRQSYEQYF	TGTGCCAGCAGTCCTCGACAGTCCTACGAGCAGTACTTC
TRBV5-1	TRBD1	TRBJ2-5	.	CASSLGQGLMETQYF	TGCGCCAGCAGCTTGGGACAGGGGCTTATGGAGACCCAGTACTTC
TRBV11-3	.	TRBJ2-2	.	CASSPASSKGGGELFF	TGTGCCAGCAGCCCCGCCTCAAGCAAGGGGGGCGGGGAGCTGTTTTTT
TRBV27	TRBD1	TRBJ1-1	.	CASRRGTGGLGSAFF	TGTGCCAGCAGGCGCGGGACAGGGGGCCTCGGGTCGGCTTTCTTT
TRBV9	.	TRBJ2-7	.	CASSPRGHHGHEQYF	TGTGCCAGCAGCCCCCGGGGACACCATGGCCACGAGCAGTACTTC
TRBV28	TRBD1	TRBJ2-7	.	CASRGQGVPYEQYF	TGTGCCAGCAGAGGACAGGGGGTGCCCTACGAGCAGTACTTC
TRBV5-1	.	TRBJ2-1	.	CASSPGGSYNEQFF	TGCGCCAGCAGCCCGGGCGGCTCCTACAATGAGCAGTTCTTC
TRBV14	.	TRBJ2-7	.	CASSQSGEGSYEQYF	TGTGCCAGCAGCCAATCCGGGGAAGGGTCCTACGAGCAGTACTTC
TRBV27	.	TRBJ1-4	few	CASSLNRARDEKLFF	TGTGCCAGCAGTTTAAACAGGGCGAGGGATGAAAAACTGTTTTTT
TRBV19	.	TRBJ1-5	.	CASSKDLTNQPQHF	TGTGCCAGTAGTAAGGACCTCACTAATCAGCCCCAGCATTTT
TRBV10-3	TRBD2	TRBJ2-1	.	CAISPSGIYNEQFF	TGTGCCATCAGTCCTAGCGGGATTTACAATGAGCAGTTCTTC
TRBV10-2	.	TRBJ2-5	.	CASLGQETQYF	TGCGCCAGCCTCGGCCAAGAGACCCAGTACTTC
TRBV25-1	.	TRBJ1-2	.	CASSAGAGGYTF	TGTGCCAGCAGTGCAGGGGCGGGTGGCTACACCTTC
TRBV25-1	TRBD2	TRBJ2-1	.	CASSEFVLAGADEQFF	TGTGCCAGCAGTGAATTCGTCCTAGCGGGAGCGGATGAGCAGTTCTTC
TRBV10-3	TRBD1	TRBJ2-1	.	CATCATGERDEQFF	TGTGCCACCTGCGCTACAGGGGAACGGGATGAGCAGTTCTTC
TRBV4-1	TRBD2	TRBJ2-2	.	CASSQDGPSGTYTGELFF	TGCGCCAGCAGCCAAGACGGTCCCAGCGGGACTTACACCGGGGAGCTGTTTTTT
TRBV4-1	.	TRBJ2-3	.	CASSQPLGPDTQYF	TGCGCCAGCAGCCAACCTCTCGGCCCAGATACGCAGTATTTT
TRBV5-1	TRBD2	TRBJ2-1	.	CASSLDLTSETYNEQFF	TGCGCCAGCAGCTTGGATCTAACTAGCGAGACCTACAATGAGCAGTTCTTC
TRBV19	.	TRBJ1-5	.	CASSKAGYSNQPQHF	TGTGCCAGTAGTAAAGCAGGGTATAGCAATCAGCCCCAGCATTTT
TRBV16	.	TRBJ1-4	.	CASSRSINEKLFF	TGTGCCAGCAGCCGCAGTATTAATGAAAAACTGTTTTTT
TRBV27	TRBD2	TRBJ2-1	.	CASSSALAGTYNEQFF	TGTGCCAGCAGCTCCGCCCTAGCGGGAACCTACAATGAGCAGTTCTTC
TRBV6-1	TRBD1	TRBJ1-2	.	CASSPRTGGLSGYTF	TGTGCCAGCAGCCCCAGGACAGGGGGCCTTAGTGGCTACACCTTC
TRBV19	.	TRBJ1-5	.	CASSIVTRGRNQPQHF	TGTGCCAGTAGTATTGTGACAAGGGGCCGGAATCAGCCCCAGCATTTT
TRBV29-1	.	TRBJ2-3	.	CSSHQGTDTQYF	TGCAGCTCCCACCAGGGTACAGATACGCAGTATTTT